The 3 T cell receptor beta chains below come from one sample, sequenced in a study of naive and memory T cell subsets. Two oligonucleotides, mixed equimolar, formed the beta constant-region primer covering TRBC1 and TRBC2. Ligated cDNA was amplified by four rounds of PCR with nested alpha and beta constant-region primers and SP2. TCRdb ran MiXCR on the UMI-ligation and nested PCR reads and lists one entry per CDR3 protein. Seen here are about 120,000 distinct CDR3 sequences, around 35% observed once, and the top ten hold roughly 0.86%. The sample consisted of central memory CD4+ T cells from blood. The receptors were gathered from a human donor in good health.

The genes are TRBV7-2 and TRBJ2-5; TRBD2 aligns across 10 bases. Germline CDR1 SGHTA, CDR2 FQGNSA. The CDR3 extends over 14 amino acids. The J segment lost 5 bases and the V segment lost 5 bases, leaving 5 bases of the junction unmatched. CDR3 nucleotide sequence: TGTGCCAGCAGCCTAGGAGCGGGAGGGGAGACCCAGTACTTC. Translating it yields CASSLGAGGETQYF.

The sample holds one count of this clonotype. The CDR3: CSATEQGLGTEAFF. The CDR3 DNA reads as TGCAGTGCTACTGAACAGGGGCTTGGCACTGAAGCTTTCTTT. This chain uses TRBV20-1 with TRBJ1-1; 7 bases line up with TRBD1. This CDR3 comprises 14 residues. The V segment lost 4 bases and the J segment 4 bases; nucleotides outside the gene matches: 9. The germline gives CDR1 DFQATT, CDR2 SNEGSKA (reference sequence).

This clonotype occurred a few times. In DNA, the CDR3 is TGTGCCAGCAGTTACCTAGAGACCCAGTACTTC. Encoded protein: CASSYLETQYF. The chain has TRBV6-2 or TRBV6-3 and TRBJ2-5; no firm D call. Germline V CDR1 and CDR2: MNHEY, SVGEGT. The CDR3 totals 11 residues. V was pared by 2 bases and J by 4 bases, with 2 bases between.